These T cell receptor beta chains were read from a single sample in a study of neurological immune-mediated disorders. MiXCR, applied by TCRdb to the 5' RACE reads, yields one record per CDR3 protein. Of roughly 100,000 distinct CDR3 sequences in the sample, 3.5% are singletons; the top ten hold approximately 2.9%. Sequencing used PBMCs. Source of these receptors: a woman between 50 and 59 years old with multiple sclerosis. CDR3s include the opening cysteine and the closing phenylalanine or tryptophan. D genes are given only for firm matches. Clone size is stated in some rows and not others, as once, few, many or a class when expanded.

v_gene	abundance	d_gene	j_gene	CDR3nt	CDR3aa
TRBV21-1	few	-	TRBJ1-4	TGTGCCAGCAGAAACAGGGGCTGTAATGAAAAACTGTTTTTT	CASRNRGCNEKLFF
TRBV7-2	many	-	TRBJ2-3	TGTGCCAGCAGCCGCCCTAGCACAGATACGCAGTATTTT	CASSRPSTDTQYF
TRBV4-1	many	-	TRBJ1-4	TGCGCCAGCAGCCCGACGGTCAGAAATGAAAAACTGTTTTTT	CASSPTVRNEKLFF
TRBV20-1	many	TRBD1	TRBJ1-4	TGCAGTGCTAGGCAAACAGGGGACGCGGGAAAACTGTTTTTT	CSARQTGDAGKLFF
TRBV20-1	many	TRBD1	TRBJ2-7	TGCAGTGCTAGACAGGGACAGAGGCCTATCGAGCAGTACTTC	CSARQGQRPIEQYF
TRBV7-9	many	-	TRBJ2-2	TGTGCCAGCAGCCCCCAGGAGGCACGCCGGGAGCTGTTTTTT	CASSPQEARRELFF
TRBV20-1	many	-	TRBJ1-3	TGCAGTGCCAACCGGGGCGGAAACACCATATATTTT	CSANRGGNTIYF
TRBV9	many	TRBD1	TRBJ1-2	TGTGCCAGCAGCGCTAACAGGGGGCTACCGGGCGGCTACACCTTC	CASSANRGLPGGYTF
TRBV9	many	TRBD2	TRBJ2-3	TGTGCCAGCAGCCCGGAGGCGGGGGGGCCTGATACGCAGTATTTT	CASSPEAGGPDTQYF
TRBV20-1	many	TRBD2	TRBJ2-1	TGCAGTGCCCAGGGACTAGCGGGGGTAAATGAGCAGTTCTTC	CSAQGLAGVNEQFF
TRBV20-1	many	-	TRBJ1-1	TGCAGTGCTAATTCGGGGCTGAACACTGAAGCTTTCTTT	CSANSGLNTEAFF
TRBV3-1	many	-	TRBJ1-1	TGTGCCAGCAGCCGACCCTACGGGGGGGAAGCTTTCTTT	CASSRPYGGEAFF
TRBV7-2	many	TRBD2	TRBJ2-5	TGTGCCAGCAGCTTCGGCGGGGGGGTACAAGAGACCCAGTACTTC	CASSFGGGVQETQYF
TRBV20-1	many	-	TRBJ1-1	TGCAGTGCTCCTGCAGGGAGAGTGACTGAAGCTTTCTTT	CSAPAGRVTEAFF
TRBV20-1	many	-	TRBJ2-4	TGCAGTGCCCAACCGGGACCGGCGGGAAACATTCAGTACTTC	CSAQPGPAGNIQYF
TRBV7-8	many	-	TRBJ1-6	TGTGCCAGCAGCTTGGAGGGACGAGCGGGTTCACCCCTCCACTTT	CASSLEGRAGSPLHF
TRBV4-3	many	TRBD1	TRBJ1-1	TGCGCCAGCAGCCAGAGGGGGCATCAGGGGGTGGCTTTCTTT	CASSQRGHQGVAFF
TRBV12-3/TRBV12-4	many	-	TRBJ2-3	TGTGCCAGCAGTTTAGCGGGCGTGGGGGGTGGGCCCGCGCAGTATTTT	CASSLAGVGGGPAQYF
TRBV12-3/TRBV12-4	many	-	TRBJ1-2	TGTGCCAGCAGCCCATGGCGGGCCGCTAACTATGGCTACACCTTC	CASSPWRAANYGYTF
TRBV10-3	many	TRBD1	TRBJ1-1	TGTGCCATCAGTGGGGACAGCGTCTCTGAAGCTTTCTTT	CAISGDSVSEAFF
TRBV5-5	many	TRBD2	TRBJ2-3	TGTGCCAGCAGCCGCAACGGGGGGACAGATACGCAGTATTTT	CASSRNGGTDTQYF
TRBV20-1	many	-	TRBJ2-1	TGCAGTGCTAGAGATGGCGGGCGTAAGAGAGGTGAGCAGTTCTTC	CSARDGGRKRGEQFF
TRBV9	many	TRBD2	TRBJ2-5	TGTGCCAGCAGCGGGGACTACAAGAGAACCCAGTACTTC	CASSGDYKRTQYF
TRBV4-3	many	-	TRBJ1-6	TGCGCCAGCAGCCGAGGACATGGTGAAGCACCCCTCCACTTT	CASSRGHGEAPLHF
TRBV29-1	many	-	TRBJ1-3	TGCAGCGTTGACAGAGTGGGGAGGTCGGGAAACACCATATATTTT	CSVDRVGRSGNTIYF
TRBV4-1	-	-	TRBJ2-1	TGCGCCAGCAGCCACGGAACGGACCGGCAGCAGTTCTTC	CASSHGTDRQQFF
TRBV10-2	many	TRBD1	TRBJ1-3	TGCGCCAGCAGTGATTTTTTCTTGGGACAGGGATCCTCTGGAAACACCATATATTTT	CASSDFFLGQGSSGNTIYF
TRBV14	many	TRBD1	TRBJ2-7	TGTGCCAGCAGTCCCGCAGGGACAGGGCCCTACGAGCAGTACTTC	CASSPAGTGPYEQYF
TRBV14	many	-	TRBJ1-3	TGTGCCAGCAGCCAAGATTTTGGAAACACCATATATTTT	CASSQDFGNTIYF
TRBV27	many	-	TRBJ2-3	TGTGCCAGCAGTTTCTATGGACGGATAAGCACAGATACGCAGTATTTT	CASSFYGRISTDTQYF
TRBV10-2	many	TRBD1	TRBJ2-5	TGCGCCAGCGGACAGGGAGAGACCCAGTACTTC	CASGQGETQYF
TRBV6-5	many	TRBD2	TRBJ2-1	TGTGCCAGCAGTTACTCTGGTAGCGGGGATATCTACAATGAGCAGTTCTTC	CASSYSGSGDIYNEQFF
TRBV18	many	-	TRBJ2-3	TGTGCCAGCTCACCACTCGGGGATACGCAGTATTTT	CASSPLGDTQYF
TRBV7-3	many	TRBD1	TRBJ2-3	TGTGCCAGCAGCTTAATTTGGTCAGGGGGCGAAAGCACAGATACGCAGTATTTT	CASSLIWSGGESTDTQYF
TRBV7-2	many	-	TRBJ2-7	TGTGCCAGCAGCCTTTCGGCCATGATCGGGTACGAGCAGTACTTC	CASSLSAMIGYEQYF
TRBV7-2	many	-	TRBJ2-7	TGTGCCAGCAGCCAATTCGGGGGCTACGAGCAGTACTTC	CASSQFGGYEQYF
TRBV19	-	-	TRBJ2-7	TGTGCCAGTAGCCCGGGTCCAGGGGCCGAGCAGTACTTC	CASSPGPGAEQYF
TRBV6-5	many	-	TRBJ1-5	TGTGCCAGCACCGCGAGTGGGGGGAATCAGCCCCAGCATTTT	CASTASGGNQPQHF
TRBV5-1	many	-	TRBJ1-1	TGCGCCAGCAGCTTGTGGGGAAACACTGAAGCTTTCTTT	CASSLWGNTEAFF
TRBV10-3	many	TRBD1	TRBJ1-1	TGTGCCATCAGTGAGATGGACAGGGGTCATCGGAACACTGAAGCTTTCTTT	CAISEMDRGHRNTEAFF
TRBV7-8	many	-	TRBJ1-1	TGTGCCAGCAGCTTAGAGTCTTGGAGGGGGGAAGCTTTCTTT	CASSLESWRGEAFF
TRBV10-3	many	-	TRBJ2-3	TGTGCCATCAGTGAGAGGCCTAGCAGAGGCACAGATACGCAGTATTTT	CAISERPSRGTDTQYF
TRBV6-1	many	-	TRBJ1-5	TGTGCCAGCAGTGAAGCCGCAGGGTATAGCAATCAGCCCCAGCATTTT	CASSEAAGYSNQPQHF